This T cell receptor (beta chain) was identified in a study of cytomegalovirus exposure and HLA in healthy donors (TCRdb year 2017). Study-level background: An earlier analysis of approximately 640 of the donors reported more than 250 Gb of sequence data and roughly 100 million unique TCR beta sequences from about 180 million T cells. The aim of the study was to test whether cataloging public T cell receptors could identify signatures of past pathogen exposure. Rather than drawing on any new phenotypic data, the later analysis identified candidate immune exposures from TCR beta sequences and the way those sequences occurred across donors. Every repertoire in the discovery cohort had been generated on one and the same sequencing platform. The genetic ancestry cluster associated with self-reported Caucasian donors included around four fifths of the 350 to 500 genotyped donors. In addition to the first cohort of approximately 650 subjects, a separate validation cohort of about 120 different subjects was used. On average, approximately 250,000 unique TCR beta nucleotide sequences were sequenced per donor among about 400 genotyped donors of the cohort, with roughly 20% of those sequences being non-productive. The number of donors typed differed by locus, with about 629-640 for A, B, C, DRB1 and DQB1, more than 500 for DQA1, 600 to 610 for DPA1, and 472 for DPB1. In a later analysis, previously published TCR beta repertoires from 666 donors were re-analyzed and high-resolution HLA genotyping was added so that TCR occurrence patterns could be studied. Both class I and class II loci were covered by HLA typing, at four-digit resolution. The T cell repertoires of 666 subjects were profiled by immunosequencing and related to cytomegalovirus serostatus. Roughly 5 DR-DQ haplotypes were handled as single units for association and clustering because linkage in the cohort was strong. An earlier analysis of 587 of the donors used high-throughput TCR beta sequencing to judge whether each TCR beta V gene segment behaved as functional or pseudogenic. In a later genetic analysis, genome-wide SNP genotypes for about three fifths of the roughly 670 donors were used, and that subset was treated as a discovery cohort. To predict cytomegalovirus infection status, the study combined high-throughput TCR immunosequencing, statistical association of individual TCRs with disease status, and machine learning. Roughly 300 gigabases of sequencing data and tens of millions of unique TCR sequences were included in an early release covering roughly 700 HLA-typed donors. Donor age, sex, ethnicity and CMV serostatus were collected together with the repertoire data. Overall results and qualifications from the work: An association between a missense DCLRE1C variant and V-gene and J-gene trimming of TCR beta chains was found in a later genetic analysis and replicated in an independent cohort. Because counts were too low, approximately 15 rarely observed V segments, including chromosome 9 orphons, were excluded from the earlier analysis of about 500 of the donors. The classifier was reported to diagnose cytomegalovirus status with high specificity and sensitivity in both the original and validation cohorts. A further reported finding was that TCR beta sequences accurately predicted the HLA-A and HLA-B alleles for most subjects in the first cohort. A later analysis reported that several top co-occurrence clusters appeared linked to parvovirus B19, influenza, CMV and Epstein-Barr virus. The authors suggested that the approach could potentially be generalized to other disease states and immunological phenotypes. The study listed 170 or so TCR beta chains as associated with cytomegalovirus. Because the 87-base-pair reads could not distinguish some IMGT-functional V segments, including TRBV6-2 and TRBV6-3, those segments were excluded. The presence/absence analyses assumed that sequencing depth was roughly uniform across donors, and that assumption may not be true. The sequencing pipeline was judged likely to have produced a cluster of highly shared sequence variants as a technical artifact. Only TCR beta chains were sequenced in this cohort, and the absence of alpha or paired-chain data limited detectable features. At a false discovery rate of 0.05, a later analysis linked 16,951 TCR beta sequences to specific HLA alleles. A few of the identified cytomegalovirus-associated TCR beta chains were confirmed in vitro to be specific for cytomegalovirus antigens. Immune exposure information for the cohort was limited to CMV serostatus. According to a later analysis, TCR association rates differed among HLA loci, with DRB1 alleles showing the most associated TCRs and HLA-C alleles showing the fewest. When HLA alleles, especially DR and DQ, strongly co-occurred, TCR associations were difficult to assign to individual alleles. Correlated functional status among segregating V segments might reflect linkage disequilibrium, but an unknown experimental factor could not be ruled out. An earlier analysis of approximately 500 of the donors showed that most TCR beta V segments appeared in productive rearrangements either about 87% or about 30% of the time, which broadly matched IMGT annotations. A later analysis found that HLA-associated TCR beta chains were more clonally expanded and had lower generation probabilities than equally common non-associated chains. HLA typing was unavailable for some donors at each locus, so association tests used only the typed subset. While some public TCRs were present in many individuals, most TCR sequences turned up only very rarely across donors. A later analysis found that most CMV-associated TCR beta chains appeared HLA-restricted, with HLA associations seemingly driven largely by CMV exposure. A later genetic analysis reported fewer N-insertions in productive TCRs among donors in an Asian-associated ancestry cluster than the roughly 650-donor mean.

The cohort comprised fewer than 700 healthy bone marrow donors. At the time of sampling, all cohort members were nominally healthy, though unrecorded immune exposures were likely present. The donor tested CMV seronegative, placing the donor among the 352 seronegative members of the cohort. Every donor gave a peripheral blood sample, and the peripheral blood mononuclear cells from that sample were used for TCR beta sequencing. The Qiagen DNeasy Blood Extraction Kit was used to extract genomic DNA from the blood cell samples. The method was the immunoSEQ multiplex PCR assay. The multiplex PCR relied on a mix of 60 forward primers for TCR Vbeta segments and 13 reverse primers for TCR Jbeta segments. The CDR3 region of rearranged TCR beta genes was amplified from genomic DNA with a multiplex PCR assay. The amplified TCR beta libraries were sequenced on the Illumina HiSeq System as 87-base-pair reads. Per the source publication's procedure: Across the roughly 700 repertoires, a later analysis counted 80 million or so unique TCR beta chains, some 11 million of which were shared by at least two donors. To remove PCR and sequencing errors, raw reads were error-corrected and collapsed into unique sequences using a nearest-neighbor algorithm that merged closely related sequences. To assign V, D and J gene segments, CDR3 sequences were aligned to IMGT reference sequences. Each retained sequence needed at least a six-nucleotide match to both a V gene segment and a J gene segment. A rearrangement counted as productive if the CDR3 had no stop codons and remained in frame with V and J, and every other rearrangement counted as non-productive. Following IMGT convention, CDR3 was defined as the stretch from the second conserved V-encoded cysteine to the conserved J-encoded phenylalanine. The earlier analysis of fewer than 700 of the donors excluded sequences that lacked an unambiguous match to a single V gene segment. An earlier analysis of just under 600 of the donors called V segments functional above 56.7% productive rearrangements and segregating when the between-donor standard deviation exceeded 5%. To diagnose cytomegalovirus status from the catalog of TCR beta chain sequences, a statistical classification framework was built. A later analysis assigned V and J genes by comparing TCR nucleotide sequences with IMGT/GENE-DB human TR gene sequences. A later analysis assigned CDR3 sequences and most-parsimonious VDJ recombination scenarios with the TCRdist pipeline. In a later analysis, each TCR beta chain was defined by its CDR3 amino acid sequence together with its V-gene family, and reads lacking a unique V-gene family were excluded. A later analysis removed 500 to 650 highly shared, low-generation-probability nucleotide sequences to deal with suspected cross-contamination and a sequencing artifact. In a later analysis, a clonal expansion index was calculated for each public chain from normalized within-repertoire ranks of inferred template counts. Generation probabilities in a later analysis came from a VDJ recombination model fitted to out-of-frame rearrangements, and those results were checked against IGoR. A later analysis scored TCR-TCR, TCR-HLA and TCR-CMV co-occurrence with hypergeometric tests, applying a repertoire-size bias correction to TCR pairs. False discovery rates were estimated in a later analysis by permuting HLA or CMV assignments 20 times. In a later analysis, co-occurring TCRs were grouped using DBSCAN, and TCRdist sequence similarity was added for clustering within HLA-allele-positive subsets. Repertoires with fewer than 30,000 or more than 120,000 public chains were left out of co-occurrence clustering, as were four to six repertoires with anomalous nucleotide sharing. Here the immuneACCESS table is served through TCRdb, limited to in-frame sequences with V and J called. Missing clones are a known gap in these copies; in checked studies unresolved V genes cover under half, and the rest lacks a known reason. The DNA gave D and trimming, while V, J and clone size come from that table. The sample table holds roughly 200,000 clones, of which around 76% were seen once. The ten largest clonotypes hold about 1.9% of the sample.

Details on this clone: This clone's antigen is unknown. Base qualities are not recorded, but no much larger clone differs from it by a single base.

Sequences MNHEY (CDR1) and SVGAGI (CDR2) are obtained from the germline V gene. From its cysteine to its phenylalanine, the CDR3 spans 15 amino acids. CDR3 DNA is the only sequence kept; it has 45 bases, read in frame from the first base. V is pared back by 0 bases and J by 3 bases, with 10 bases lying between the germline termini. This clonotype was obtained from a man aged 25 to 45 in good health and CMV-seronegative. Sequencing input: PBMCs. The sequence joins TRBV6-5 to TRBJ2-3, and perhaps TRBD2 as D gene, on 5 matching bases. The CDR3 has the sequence CASSYSRAETDTQYF. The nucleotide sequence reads TGTGCCAGCAGTTACTCGAGAGCGGAAACAGATACGCAGTATTTT.